The 12 T cell receptor beta chains listed next were all sequenced from one sample in a study of CXCR3-negative and CXCR3-positive naive CD8 T cells. Researchers prepared the TRB cDNA libraries using 5' RACE with UMI labels. One entry per CDR3 protein, without DNA, is what TCRdb gives after re-calling the 5' RACE reads. This repertoire comprises 92,000 or so distinct CDR3 sequences; its ten largest clones make up roughly 0.99%. The sequencing sample was made of naive CXCR3- CD8+ T cells from blood. Noted subset: CD45RO-CCR7+CD27+CD95- naive CD8+ T cells lacking CXCR3 (TNR3-). These receptors were collected from a human donor in good health. Some clones in this sample may be carry-over from other donors' samples.

The CDR3 sequence is CASSMTGNSNQPQHF. V and J are TRBV9 and TRBJ1-5; there is no DNA to check the TCRdb D call of TRBD1. The germline gives CDR1 SGDLS, CDR2 YYNGEE. The CDR3 has 15 residues.

The V gene is TRBV13, the J gene TRBJ2-7; no DNA is available, so the TRBD1 call from TCRdb remains unchecked. CDR1 is PRHDT and CDR2 is FYEKMQ in the germline V gene (reference sequence). The CDR3 totals 15 residues. CDR3: CASSLEGTGGYEQYF.

The chain couples TRBV19 to TRBJ2-1; TCRdb lists TRBD1, though no DNA is available to test this call. CDR1 LNHDA and CDR2 SQIVND come from the germline V gene (reference sequence). The CDR3 is 16 residues long. The CDR3 region is CASSIGGTGVADEQFF.

V and J are TRBV7-2 and TRBJ2-7; TCRdb picks TRBD2, but there is no DNA to check that call. The CDR3 has 16 amino acids. Per the germline V gene, CDR1 is SGHTA and CDR2 is FQGNSA. CDR3 residues: CASSQGSGGGPYEQYF.

V gene TRBV10-2 combines with J gene TRBJ1-1; TCRdb selects TRBD1, and the lack of DNA leaves this call unchecked. There are 13 residues in the CDR3. Germline lookup yields CDR1 WSHSY and CDR2 SAAADI. CDR3: CASTDRGDTEAFF.

V is TRBV5-6 and J is TRBJ2-1; the D call of TRBD2 rests on TCRdb alone, since no DNA is present to check it. There are 14 residues in the CDR3. Germline values: CDR1 SGHDT, CDR2 YYEEEE. The CDR3 sequence: CASSLGLAGNEQFF. Using reference TRBV5-6 and TRBJ2-1 for the parts outside the CDR3, the full variable domain is DAGVTQSPTHLIKTRGQQVTLRCSPKSGHDTVSWYQQALGQGPQFIFQYYEEEERQRGNFPDRFSGHQFPNYSSELNVNALLLGDSALYLCASSLGLAGNEQFFGPGTRLTVL.

This chain uses TRBV28 with TRBJ1-1. This CDR3 has 11 amino acids. Germline CDR1 and CDR2: MDHEN and SYDVKM. The CDR3 loop reads CASSLAPDAFF. The full variable domain, with the rest looked up from reference TRBV28 and TRBJ1-1, is DVKVTQSSRYLVKRTGEKVFLECVQDMDHENMFWYRQDPGLGLRLIYFSYDVKMKEKGDIPEGYSVSREKKERFSLILESASTNQTSMYLCASSLAPDAFFGQGTRLTVV.

The rearrangement uses TRBV7-9 and TRBJ2-1; TCRdb's D gene call, TRBD2, goes unchecked for lack of DNA. The CDR3 extends over 15 amino acids. From germline, CDR1 is SEHNR and CDR2 FQNEAQ (reference sequence). The CDR3 spells CASSLREGSYNEQFF.

V is TRBV12-3 or TRBV12-4 and J is TRBJ2-3. This CDR3 spans 13 amino acids. CDR3 protein: CASSFPAADTQYF.

CDR3: CSGRDPDGTDTQYF. V gene TRBV29-1 combines with J gene TRBJ2-3; TCRdb names TRBD1, which stays unverified in the absence of DNA. Germline lookup yields CDR1 SQVTM and CDR2 ANQGSEA. The CDR3 runs 14 residues.

The V call is TRBV27, the J call TRBJ2-3; as DNA is missing, the TRBD1 call by TCRdb cannot be tested. The CDR3 length is 16 residues. Germline V gene data show CDR1 as MNHEY and CDR2 as SMNVEV (reference sequence). The CDR3 protein is CASSPLTSYFTDTQYF.

The V and J genes are TRBV5-5 and TRBJ2-1; TCRdb's assignment of TRBD2 cannot be checked, as there is no DNA. The CDR3 runs 15 residues. Germline V gene data show CDR1 as SGHKS and CDR2 as YYEKEE (reference sequence). The CDR3 loop is CASSFPGTSSHEQFF.